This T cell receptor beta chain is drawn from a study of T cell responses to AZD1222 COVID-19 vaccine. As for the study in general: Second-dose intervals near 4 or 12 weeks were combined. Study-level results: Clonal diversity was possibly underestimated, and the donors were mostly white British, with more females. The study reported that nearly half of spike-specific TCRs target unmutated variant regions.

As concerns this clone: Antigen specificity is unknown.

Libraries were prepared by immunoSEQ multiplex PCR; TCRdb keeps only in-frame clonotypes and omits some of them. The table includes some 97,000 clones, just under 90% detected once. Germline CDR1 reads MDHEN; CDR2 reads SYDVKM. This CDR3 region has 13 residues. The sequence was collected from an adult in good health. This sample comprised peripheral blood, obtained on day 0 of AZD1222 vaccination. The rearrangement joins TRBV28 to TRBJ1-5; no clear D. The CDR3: CATRTGRVQPQHF. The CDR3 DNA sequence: TGTGCAACCAGGACCGGGCGAGTTCAGCCCCAGCATTTT.